One and the same sample provided the 7 T cell receptor beta chains below, sequenced in a study of low-dose radiotherapy and immunotherapy resistance in tumors. Both TCRalpha and TCRbeta chains were reverse transcribed with V-gene-specific primers. A roughly 21-cycle PCR with a constant-region primer and V-primer adapter amplified TCRs. TCRdb redid the calling of the reads with MiXCR, one entry per CDR3 protein. The profile shows tens of thousands of distinct CDR3 sequences, roughly a sixth of them singletons. The time point denotes: before trial treatment. Sequencing was performed on PBMCs, taken before treatment. The receptors were gathered from a male donor with prostate cancer.

This clonotype was detected ten times or more. This chain connects TRBV24-1 to TRBJ2-1, with 8 bases identical to TRBD2. Germline CDR1 and CDR2: KGHDR and SFDVKD. The CDR3 consists of 13 residues. With 7 bases clipped from V and 8 bases from J, the junction kept 6 bases outside the gene matches. CDR3 loop: CATSAGGVHEQFF. For the CDR3, the DNA is TGTGCCACCAGCGCGGGGGGAGTTCATGAGCAGTTCTTC.

This clonotype has only a few counts. The chain couples TRBV2 to TRBJ2-7; no firm D call. This CDR3 has 14 residues. Germline V gene sequence: CDR1 SNHLY, CDR2 FYNNEI. The V end was cut by 4 bases, the J end by 3 bases, with 13 bases between. This CDR3 is CASSVNGDGYEQYF. The CDR3 nucleotides are TGTGCCAGCAGTGTCAACGGCGACGGCTACGAGCAGTACTTC.

This clonotype was counted many times. The chain carries TRBV19 and TRBJ2-2; D unclear. The CDR3 runs 14 residues. Trimming pared 6 bases from V and 0 bases from J, leaving 8 bases between. CDR1 is LNHDA, CDR2 SQIVND, per germline (reference sequence). CDR3 DNA sequence: TGTGCCAGTAGAGGCCTCGCGAACACCGGGGAGCTGTTTTTT. Translating gives CASRGLANTGELFF.

This rearrangement joins TRBV4-3 to TRBJ2-3; D perhaps matches TRBD2 (5 bases). CDR1 and CDR2 (germline): LGHNA, YSLEER. The CDR3 runs 13 residues. Deletions cut 1 base from V and 6 bases from J, with 8 bases between. CDR3 nucleotides: TGCGCCAGCAGCCAAGGGCGGAGGGATACGCAGTATTTT. The encoded protein is CASSQGRRDTQYF.

This clonotype was detected many times. The chain combines TRBV6-1 with TRBJ1-5; TRBD1 is a possible D gene (6 bases). The V end was cut by 3 bases, the J end by 7 bases, with 10 bases between. Germline V gene data show CDR1 as MNHNS and CDR2 as SASEGT. The CDR3 covers 13 residues. The CDR3 region has the DNA TGTGCCAGCAGTGACAACAGGGACCAGCCCCAGCATTTT. Protein product: CASSDNRDQPQHF.

The V and J genes are TRBV5-1 and TRBJ1-2; D gene ambiguous. Germline values: CDR1 SGHRS, CDR2 YFSETQ. CDR3 length: 13 amino acids. V was cut by 0 bases and J by 13 bases, with 16 bases left in between. The CDR3 nucleotides are TGCGCCAGCAGCTTGGACCTGAGGGCGGAAATCACCTTC. It encodes CASSLDLRAEITF.

Ten or more counts support this clonotype. CDR3 protein: CASSRRDPTQQYF. The CDR3 DNA follows: TGTGCCAGCAGCCGCCGGGATCCAACGCAGCAGTACTTC. V gene TRBV12-3 or TRBV12-4 combines with J gene TRBJ2-7, with D maybe TRBD2 (5 bases). The V end lost 6 bases, the J end lost 8 bases, and 17 bases lay between the germline ends. The CDR3 has 13 amino acids.